The entry below describes one T cell receptor (beta chain). RNA isolated from unsorted whole blood supplied the blood RNA, with germline DNA also extracted. The CDR3 loop spans 14 amino acids. V was clipped by 9 bases and J by 6 bases; unmatched bases: 8. Germline CDR1 reads SGHAT; CDR2 reads FQNNGV. From 450 to 600 ng total RNA, TCR beta cDNA was generated with a primer in the constant region. Libraries of TCR beta came from three nested multiplex PCR rounds with slightly modified ARM-PCR. TRBV1-TRBV30 forward primers paired with a C-beta reverse primer drove the first two PCR rounds, roughly 10 cycles each. One entry per CDR3 protein results from TCRdb running MiXCR on the multiplex PCR reads. The table has approximately 340,000 distinct CDR3 sequences, roughly 61% seen once. These data are taken from a study of tumor-infiltrating lymphocytes in primary liver carcinoma.

The specimen was peripheral blood. The TCR sequence derives from a man aged 35 to 55 with primary liver carcinoma and hepatitis B virus infection. J is TRBJ2-6 and V is TRBV11-2; TRBD1 agrees at 7 bases. CDR3 bases: TGTGCCAGTAACCGGGACAGTCCGGCCAACGTCCTGACTTTC. Translated, it gives CASNRDSPANVLTF.